The clone carrying this T cell receptor (beta chain) showed up many times. This specimen comes from a study of spatial heterogeneity in lung cancer. For the study at large: The mean occurrence of each unique TCR and UMI combination in raw reads exceeded eight.

TCRdb re-called the 5' RACE reads through MiXCR, storing one row per CDR3 protein. The sample gives about 52,000 distinct CDR3 sequences, about 7.4% of which show up once; roughly 37% is in the top ten. Time point described: blood at routine non-recurrence follow-up after resection. The study sequenced unsorted whole RNA from tumor, nontumor lung or frozen PBMC. CDR3 length equals 14 residues. Looked up from germline, CDR1 is DFQATT and CDR2 is SNEGSKA (reference sequence). V dropped 1 base and J dropped 3; count of bases not matched to a gene: 3. This clonotype was obtained from a female donor with early-stage non-small cell lung cancer. J is TRBJ1-2 and V is TRBV20-1; 9 bases are shared with TRBD1. Sample: PBMCs, taken at follow-up. DNA of the CDR3: TGCAGTGCTAGAGTCCGGGACAGGGACTATGGCTACACCTTC. Protein: CSARVRDRDYGYTF.